The clone carrying this T cell receptor (beta chain) was counted once. The sample belongs to a study of PD-1 blockade in classical Hodgkin lymphoma. Every patient had relapsed following autologous stem cell transplantation, and cohorts differed in brentuximab vedotin exposure. Out of thawed PBMCs, magnetic negative selection purified CD4+ T cells. When best responses were assessed, they were complete response, partial response or progressive disease. V trimming: 4 bases; J trimming: 6 bases; junction bases outside the gene matches: 15. The CDR3 loop spans 17 amino acids. The V gene's germline CDR1 is MNHNS and CDR2 SASEGT. The protocol was immunoSEQ multiplex PCR, while the TCRdb copy is restricted to in-frame clones and leaves out a portion. The table lists roughly 4,200 clones, about four fifths of them singletons.

V usage is TRBV6-1 and J usage is TRBJ2-3; 8 bases agree with TRBD2. Sequencing used CD4+ T cells from blood, obtained at baseline. This sequence was found in a human donor with classical Hodgkin lymphoma. This chain's CDR3 is CASSGTSLQKNGDTQYF. In DNA form, the CDR3 reads TGTGCCAGCAGTGGGACTAGCTTACAAAAAAACGGGGATACGCAGTATTTT.